Each of the 32 T cell receptor beta chains below was sequenced from the same sample in a study of T cells in tuberculosis. Cells were sorted from thawed PBMC rested overnight and stained with GMM-loaded CD1B tetramer, viability dye and anti-CD3. CD1B tetramers were loaded with Rhodococcus equi-derived C32 glucose monomycolate. Sequenced by immunoSEQ multiplex PCR; TCRdb stores in-frame clones only, minus some. The sample carries some 60,000 clones, approximately 80% recorded once. Material: CD1b-GMM tetramer-negative cells sorted from PBMCs. The receptors were sampled from an adult woman with latent tuberculosis.

The chain links TRBV2 to TRBJ1-5, with TRBD1 matching over 8 bases. The CDR3 is 15 residues long. Germline V lookup: CDR1 SNHLY, CDR2 FYNNEI. V shed 5 bases, J shed 5 bases, and the junction held 8 bases outside the gene matches. The CDR3 reads CASSRDRSGDQPQHF. As DNA, the CDR3 is TGTGCCAGCAGTCGGGACAGGTCAGGGGATCAGCCCCAGCATTTT. Together with reference TRBV2 and TRBJ1-5, the CDR3 gives the full variable domain: EPEVTQTPSHQVTQMGQEVILRCVPISNHLYFYWYRQILGQKVEFLVSFYNNEISEKSEIFDDQFSVERPDGSNFTLKIRSTKLEDSAMYFCASSRDRSGDQPQHFGDGTRLSIL.

This rearrangement joins TRBV27 to TRBJ2-1, with 14 bases fitting TRBD2. The germline gives CDR1 MNHEY, CDR2 SMNVEV (reference sequence). The CDR3 loop spans 21 amino acids. After removal of 6 bases from V and 1 base from J, the junction contained 17 bases not matched to a gene. The chain's CDR3 is CASSKEPPGLAGGGSYNEQFF. The DNA of the CDR3 is TGTGCCAGCAGCAAAGAACCCCCCGGACTAGCGGGAGGAGGGTCCTACAATGAGCAGTTCTTC.

The rearrangement uses TRBV14 and TRBJ2-2; D unclear. The CDR3 has 14 residues. The V end was cut by 6 bases, the J end by 6 bases, with 14 bases between. Germline CDR1 and CDR2: SGHDN and FVKESK. CDR3 amino acids: CASSPHPVAGELFF. CDR3 bases: TGTGCCAGCAGTCCCCACCCGGTTGCCGGGGAGCTGTTTTTT.

This chain joins TRBV5-5 and TRBJ1-5; D gene unclear. CDR3 size: 14 residues. Germline V gene data show CDR1 as SGHKS and CDR2 as YYEKEE (reference sequence). The germline V and J ends were trimmed by 1 base and 0 bases, with 5 bases remaining between them. The CDR3 is CASSLYSSNQPQHF. The DNA of the CDR3 is TGTGCCAGCAGCTTGTATAGTAGCAATCAGCCCCAGCATTTT. The entire variable domain, with the rest obtained from reference TRBV5-5 and TRBJ1-5, is as follows: DAGVTQSPTHLIKTRGQQVTLRCSPISGHKSVSWYQQVLGQGPQFIFQYYEKEERGRGNFPDRFSARQFPNYSSELNVNALLLGDSALYLCASSLYSSNQPQHFGDGTRLSIL.

The V and J genes are TRBV5-1 and TRBJ2-7, with 9 bases matching TRBD1. Germline V gives CDR1 SGHRS, CDR2 YFSETQ. V was clipped by 6 bases and J by 7 bases; unmatched bases: 14. This CDR3 spans 15 amino acids. The CDR3 here is CASTSGVRQGGEQYF. The CDR3 coding sequence is TGCGCCAGCACGTCGGGAGTTCGACAGGGGGGAGAGCAGTACTTC.

The V gene is TRBV7-2, the J gene TRBJ1-6; D not resolved. There are 14 residues in the CDR3. The germline CDR1 and CDR2 sequences are SGHTA and FQGNSA. V was clipped by 4 bases and J by 5 bases, with 9 bases between them. The DNA of the CDR3 is TGTGCCAGCAGCTCTAGCCTAAATAATTCACCCCTCCACTTT. It is translated as CASSSSLNNSPLHF.

The J gene is TRBJ2-5, the V gene TRBV14; D is possibly TRBD1 (6 bases). Germline CDR1 reads SGHDN; CDR2 reads FVKESK. The CDR3 sequence is 14 residues long. Deletions cut 0 bases from V and 5 bases from J, with 10 bases between. DNA for the CDR3: TGTGCCAGCAGCCAAGATTTCACAGGGGAGACCCAGTACTTC. Translation gives CASSQDFTGETQYF.

V is TRBV28 and J is TRBJ1-5; D call uncertain. With 3 bases removed from V and 4 bases from J, the gap between germline ends came to 10 bases. There are 14 residues in the CDR3. Germline CDR1 MDHEN, CDR2 SYDVKM. CDR3 nucleotides: TGTGCCAGCAGTTTGTCGAGGATGAATCAGCCCCAGCATTTT. Translating gives CASSLSRMNQPQHF.

This rearrangement joins TRBV5-4 to TRBJ2-6; TRBD1 might be the D (5 bases). The CDR3 is 15 amino acids. Trimming removed 4 bases at V and 1 base at J, with 9 bases between. Germline V gene sequence: CDR1 SGHNT, CDR2 YYREEE (reference sequence). CDR3 DNA: TGTGCCAGCAGCCCGACAGTATCTGGGGCCAACGTCCTGACTTTC. Translated: CASSPTVSGANVLTF.

The chain employs TRBV25-1 and TRBJ2-2; the D gene is possibly TRBD2 (5 bases). V was shortened by 6 bases and J by 8 bases, with 22 bases between the two germline ends. The CDR3 extends over 16 amino acids. The germline CDR1 and CDR2 sequences are MGHDK and SYGVNS. CDR3 residues: CASRRRAGESQGELFF. The CDR3 region has the DNA TGTGCCAGCAGGCGTAGGGCGGGCGAATCCCAGGGGGAGCTGTTTTTT.

The chain links TRBV6-1 to TRBJ2-2; TRBD2 agrees at 10 bases. The V gene end was trimmed by 3 bases and the J gene end by 7 bases; junction bases not matched to a gene: 20. Germline assignment: CDR1 MNHNS and CDR2 SASEGT. This CDR3 region has 20 residues. Written as DNA, the CDR3 is TGTGCCAGCAGTGATCGGGGGGCTAGCGGGAGCCCCGAACGGGGCGGGGAGCTGTTTTTT. Protein: CASSDRGASGSPERGGELFF.

The gene calls are TRBV28 and TRBJ2-7, with TRBD1 as a possible D gene (6 bases). Trimming left V 4 bases short and J 7 bases short, with 20 bases between. The CDR3 has 15 residues. CDR1 is MDHEN and CDR2 is SYDVKM in the germline V gene. The CDR3 coding sequence is TGTGCCAGCAGTTCATCGCAGACAGGTCCTAAGGAGCAGTACTTC. This codes for CASSSSQTGPKEQYF.

This clone was found a few times. The chain couples TRBV4-2 to TRBJ2-7, with 11 nucleotides matching TRBD2. This CDR3 region has 16 residues. J gave up 5 bases and V 0 bases, and 6 bases lay outside the gene matches. CDR1 is LGHNA and CDR2 is YNFKEQ in the germline V gene. The DNA for the CDR3 is TGTGCCAGCAGCCAAGAGTGGGCTAGCGGGAGGAACGAGCAGTACTTC. Its translation is CASSQEWASGRNEQYF.

This chain joins TRBV5-1 and TRBJ2-1, with TRBD2 matching 14 bases. This CDR3 contains 16 residues. The V segment lost 4 bases and the J segment 7 bases; nucleotides outside the gene matches: 7. Looked up from germline, CDR1 is SGHRS and CDR2 is YFSETQ. CDR3 amino acids: CASSPQGTSGSNEQFF. CDR3 bases: TGCGCCAGCAGCCCGCAAGGGACTAGCGGGAGTAATGAGCAGTTCTTC.

Points on this clone: The junction shows a germline mismatch at one end, possibly a read error. This chain uses TRBV2 with TRBJ2-1, with 8 positions matching TRBD2. This CDR3 comprises 15 residues. CDR1 SNHLY and CDR2 FYNNEI come from the germline V gene. CDR3 in amino acids: CASTFSGGSYNKQFF. In DNA form, the CDR3 reads TGTGCCAGCACCTTCAGCGGGGGTTCCTACAATAAGCAGTTCTTC.

A few counts support this clone. At one end, the junction sequence differs from germline, possibly due to a read error. V usage is TRBV19 and J usage is TRBJ2-1; 8 bases agree with TRBD1. The CDR3 totals 17 residues. CDR1 and CDR2 (germline): LNHDA, SQIVND (reference sequence). Here the CDR3 DNA reads TGTGCCAGTAGCATAGGCAGGGGGCCCGCGGTCCCTTCTGAGCAGTTCTTC. Translating gives CASSIGRGPAVPSEQFF.

The chain combines TRBV4-3 with TRBJ1-6; D is unclear. The V and J ends lost 0 bases and 6 bases respectively, with 6 bases between them. This CDR3 has 14 amino acids. The V gene's germline CDR1 is LGHNA and CDR2 YSLEER. This CDR3 is CASSQDRLNSPLHF. The CDR3 coding sequence is TGCGCCAGCAGCCAAGATAGACTTAATTCACCCCTCCACTTT.

V gene TRBV4-1 combines with J gene TRBJ2-7, with 15 bases identical to TRBD2. Trimming cost V 4 bases and J 4 bases; bases outside gene matches: 23. Germline lookup yields CDR1 MGHRA and CDR2 YSYEKL. This CDR3 is 22 amino acids long. The CDR3 DNA reads TGCGCCAGCAGCCGCGGACCCCCCACCCCAGGACTAGCGGGGGGGAAGGAGTACGAGCAGTACTTC. Translating gives CASSRGPPTPGLAGGKEYEQYF.

This sequence joins TRBV19 and TRBJ2-7; D remains unclear. CDR1 and CDR2 (germline): LNHDA, SQIVND (reference sequence). The V end was cut by 4 bases, the J end by 0 bases, with 13 bases between. The CDR3 length is 15 residues. In DNA, the CDR3 is TGTGCCAGTAGTACGTTAGCTGCCCTCTCCTACGAGCAGTACTTC. It codes for CASSTLAALSYEQYF.

The chain uses TRBV5-6 and TRBJ1-2; D not resolved. This CDR3 comprises 14 residues. The germline V gene encodes CDR1 SGHDT and CDR2 YYEEEE. V lost 0 bases, J lost 2 bases, and 8 bases lay in between. CDR3 sequence reads: CASSLVGRNYGYTF. The CDR3 region has the DNA TGTGCCAGCAGCTTGGTGGGGAGGAACTATGGCTACACCTTC.

The rearrangement uses TRBV19 and TRBJ2-2; possibly TRBD1 for D (6 bases). The ends were cut back, 8 bases at V and 5 bases at J, with 18 bases in the middle. The V gene's germline CDR1 is LNHDA and CDR2 SQIVND (reference sequence). The CDR3 totals 15 residues. CDR3 nucleotides: TGTGCCAGTGGATACAGGGATTTGGGGACCGGGGAGCTGTTTTTT. Amino acid sequence: CASGYRDLGTGELFF.

The rearrangement joins TRBV21-1 to TRBJ2-1; the table's D gene call, TRBD2, was not cross checked with the DNA. TRBV21-1 is classified as a pseudogene. This CDR3 has 16 residues. The CDR3 nucleotides read TGTGCCAGCAGCAAGATGGGCGGGAGGGCCCGCAATGAGCAGTTCTTC. It yields the protein CASSKMGGRARNEQFF.

There are a few counts of this clone. The chain joins TRBV6-6 to TRBJ1-2, with D unresolved. The CDR3 extends over 12 amino acids. Trimming cost V 10 bases and J 4 bases, with 13 bases left between them. Per germline, CDR1 MNHNY and CDR2 SVGAGI (reference sequence). The CDR3 sequence: CATADGIYGYTF. The CDR3 nucleotides read TGTGCCACCGCGGACGGGATCTATGGCTACACCTTC.

The chain links TRBV10-2 to TRBJ2-1; tentatively, D is TRBD2 (5 bases). There are 15 residues in the CDR3. The V end was cut by 5 bases, the J end by 1 base, with 12 bases between. CDR1 is WSHSY, CDR2 SAAADI, per germline. CDR3 sequence reads: CASSTGEWSYNEQFF. The CDR3 coding sequence is TGCGCCAGCAGTACCGGGGAATGGTCCTACAATGAGCAGTTCTTC.

This sequence joins TRBV14 and TRBJ2-2; weak D call: TRBD2 (5 bases). With 5 bases removed from V and 7 bases from J, the gap between germline ends came to 14 bases. There are 14 residues in the CDR3. The germline gives CDR1 SGHDN, CDR2 FVKESK. The CDR3 DNA reads TGTGCCAGCAGCTCAACGGGATTAGGCGGGGAGCTGTTTTTT. Protein: CASSSTGLGGELFF.

V and J are TRBV6-8 and TRBJ2-4; TRBD2 aligns across 7 bases. This CDR3 has 21 residues. The junction had 17 bases not matched to a gene; V was cut back by 0 bases and J by 0 bases. Germline V gene sequence: CDR1 MNHGY, CDR2 SAAAGT. The CDR3 sequence: CASSYSPNDGLDDRAKNIQYF. The DNA of the CDR3 is TGTGCCAGCAGTTACTCCCCAAACGATGGACTAGATGATAGAGCCAAAAACATTCAGTACTTC.

A single count supports this clone. This chain links TRBV10-3 with TRBJ2-3; D gene ambiguous. CDR1 and CDR2 from the germline V gene are ENHRY and SYGVKD. This CDR3 region has 12 residues. V lost 4 bases to trimming and J lost 3 bases, with 5 bases between them. This chain's CDR3 is CAISALTDTQYF. The CDR3 DNA follows: TGTGCCATCAGTGCCTTAACAGATACGCAGTATTTT.

The rearrangement uses TRBV5-6 and TRBJ2-2, with TRBD2 as a possible D gene (7 bases). Germline CDR1 SGHDT, CDR2 YYEEEE. This CDR3 comprises 17 residues. Trimming shortened V by 4 bases and J by 2 bases, and 18 bases separated the two germline ends. CDR3 loop: CASSPPRRGLNTGELFF. CDR3 DNA sequence: TGTGCCAGCAGCCCGCCTCGGCGGGGGCTCAACACCGGGGAGCTGTTTTTT.

The chain couples TRBV20-1 to TRBJ2-7; D perhaps matches TRBD1 (6 bases). V dropped 7 bases and J dropped 7 bases, with 14 bases sitting between them. The germline V gene encodes CDR1 DFQATT and CDR2 SNEGSKA (reference sequence). This CDR3 spans 11 amino acids. CDR3 sequence: CSGTGSGEQYF. The CDR3 nucleotides read TGCAGTGGTACAGGGTCGGGAGAGCAGTACTTC.

This chain uses TRBV2 with TRBJ2-6; TRBD1 is a possible D gene (6 bases). CDR1 and CDR2 from the germline V gene are SNHLY and FYNNEI. Deletions cut 6 bases from V and 2 bases from J, with 11 bases between. This CDR3 contains 15 residues. CDR3 amino acids: CASSGEGAGANVLTF. DNA of the CDR3: TGTGCCAGCAGCGGCGAGGGGGCTGGGGCCAACGTCCTGACTTTC.

This chain connects TRBV29-1 to TRBJ2-1; the match to TRBD2 covers 10 bases. The germline V gene encodes CDR1 SQVTM and CDR2 ANQGSEA. This CDR3 region has 14 residues. V lost 8 bases, J lost 0 bases, and 4 bases stayed unmatched. As DNA, the CDR3 is TGCAGCTACTCTAGCGGGAGCTCCTACAATGAGCAGTTCTTC. Protein: CSYSSGSSYNEQFF.

This clone showed up just once. V usage is TRBV5-1 and J usage is TRBJ1-5; D unclear. The V end lost 0 bases, the J end lost 0 bases, and 4 bases lay between the germline ends. CDR3 length: 14 amino acids. The germline CDR1 and CDR2 sequences are SGHRS and YFSETQ. The CDR3 sequence is CASSLDGSNQPQHF. The CDR3 nucleotides read TGCGCCAGCAGCTTGGACGGTAGCAATCAGCCCCAGCATTTT.